The clone carrying this T cell receptor (beta chain) was seen many times. The source of the sample is a study of T cells in Graves' hyperthyroidism and ophthalmopathy. Patients were excluded for uncontrolled infection, other autoimmune disease, pregnancy or lactation. Fresh peripheral blood, 7.5 to 10 ml, yielded the PBMCs. From RNA transcripts, TCR beta CDR3 regions were amplified. RT-PCR in the first round (using the HTBI primer set) targeted the TCR CDR3. TCRdb itself ran the multiplex PCR reads through MiXCR, one entry per CDR3 protein. In the table there are approximately 420,000 distinct CDR3 sequences, roughly an eighth of which are singletons. The sequence was obtained from a woman aged 18 to 35 with Graves' hyperthyroidism. The specimen was blood.

CDR3 nucleotides: TGTGCCAGCAGCTTCCGACTAGCGGGTATGAACACAGATACGCAGTATTTT. It codes for CASSFRLAGMNTDTQYF. This chain connects TRBV3-1 to TRBJ2-3; 10 nucleotides match TRBD2. Trimming at V came to 5 bases and at J to 2 bases, leaving 10 bases not matched to a gene. The CDR3 covers 17 residues. In germline, CDR1 is LGHDT, CDR2 YNNKEL (reference sequence).